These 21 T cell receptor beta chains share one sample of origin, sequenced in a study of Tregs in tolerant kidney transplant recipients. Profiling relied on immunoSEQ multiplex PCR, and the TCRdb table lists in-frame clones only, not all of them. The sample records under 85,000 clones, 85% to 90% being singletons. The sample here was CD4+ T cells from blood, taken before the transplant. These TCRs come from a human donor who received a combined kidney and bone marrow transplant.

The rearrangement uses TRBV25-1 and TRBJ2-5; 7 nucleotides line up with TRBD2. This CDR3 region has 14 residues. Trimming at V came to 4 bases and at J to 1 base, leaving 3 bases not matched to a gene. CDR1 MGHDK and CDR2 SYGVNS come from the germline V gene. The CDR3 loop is CASSAGTIQETQYF. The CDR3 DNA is TGTGCCAGCAGTGCCGGGACTATCCAAGAGACCCAGTACTTC.

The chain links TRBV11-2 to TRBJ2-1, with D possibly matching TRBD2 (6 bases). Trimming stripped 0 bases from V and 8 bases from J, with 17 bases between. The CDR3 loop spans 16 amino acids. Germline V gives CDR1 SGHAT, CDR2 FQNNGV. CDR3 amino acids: CASSLDLVTSRYEQFF. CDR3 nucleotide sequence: TGTGCCAGCAGCTTAGATCTAGTGACTAGTAGATATGAGCAGTTCTTC.

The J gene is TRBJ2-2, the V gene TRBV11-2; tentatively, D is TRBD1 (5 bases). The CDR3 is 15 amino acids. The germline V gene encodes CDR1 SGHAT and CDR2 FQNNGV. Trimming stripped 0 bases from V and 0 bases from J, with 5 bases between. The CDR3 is CASSLDRANTGELFF. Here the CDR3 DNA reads TGTGCCAGCAGCTTAGACAGGGCGAACACCGGGGAGCTGTTTTTT.

CDR3 in DNA: TGCGCCAGCAGTTCGTACGGACTAGACTACGAGCAGTACTTC. It is translated as CASSSYGLDYEQYF. The chain combines TRBV5-1 with TRBJ2-7, with 7 nucleotides matching TRBD2. V trimming: 5 bases; J trimming: 3 bases; junction bases outside the gene matches: 8. Germline lookup yields CDR1 SGHRS and CDR2 YFSETQ. The CDR3 is 14 residues long.

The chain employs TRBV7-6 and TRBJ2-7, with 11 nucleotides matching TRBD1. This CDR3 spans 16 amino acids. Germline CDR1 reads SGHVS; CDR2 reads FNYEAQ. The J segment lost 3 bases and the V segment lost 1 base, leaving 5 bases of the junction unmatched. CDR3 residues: CASSLGPGTGGYEQYF. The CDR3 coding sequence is TGTGCCAGCAGCTTAGGGCCGGGGACAGGGGGCTACGAGCAGTACTTC.

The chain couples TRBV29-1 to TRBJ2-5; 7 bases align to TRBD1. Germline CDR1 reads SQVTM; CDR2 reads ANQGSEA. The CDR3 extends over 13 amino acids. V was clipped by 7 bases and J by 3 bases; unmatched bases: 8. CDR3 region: CSARGQRKETQYF. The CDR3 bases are TGCAGCGCGAGGGGACAGAGAAAAGAGACCCAGTACTTC.

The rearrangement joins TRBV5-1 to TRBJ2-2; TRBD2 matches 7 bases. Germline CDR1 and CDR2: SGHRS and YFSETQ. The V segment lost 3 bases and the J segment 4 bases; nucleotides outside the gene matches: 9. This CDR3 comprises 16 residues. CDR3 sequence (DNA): TGCGCCAGCAGCTCCTGGGTAGCGGGTCCCACCGGGGAGCTGTTTTTT. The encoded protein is CASSSWVAGPTGELFF.

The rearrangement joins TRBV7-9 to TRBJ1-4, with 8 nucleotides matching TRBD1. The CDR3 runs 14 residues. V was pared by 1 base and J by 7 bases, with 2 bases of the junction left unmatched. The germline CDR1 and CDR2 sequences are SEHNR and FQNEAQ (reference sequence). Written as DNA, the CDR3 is TGTGCCAGCAGCTTAGGACAGGGGTTTGAAAAACTGTTTTTT. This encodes CASSLGQGFEKLFF.

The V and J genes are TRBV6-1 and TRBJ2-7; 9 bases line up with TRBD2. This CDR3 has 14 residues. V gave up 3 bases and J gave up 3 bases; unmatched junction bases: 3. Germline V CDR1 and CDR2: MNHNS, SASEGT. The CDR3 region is CASSEASGVYEQYF. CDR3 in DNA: TGTGCCAGCAGTGAGGCTAGCGGGGTCTACGAGCAGTACTTC.

The CDR3 DNA is TGTGCCAGCAGCCAAAACAGGGAAGTAGGGGAGCTGTTTTTT. Amino acids: CASSQNREVGELFF. V gene TRBV4-2 combines with J gene TRBJ2-2; D may be TRBD1 (6 bases). V shed 2 bases and J shed 8 bases, with 12 bases lying between them. Germline CDR1 and CDR2: LGHNA and YNFKEQ. This CDR3 has 14 residues.

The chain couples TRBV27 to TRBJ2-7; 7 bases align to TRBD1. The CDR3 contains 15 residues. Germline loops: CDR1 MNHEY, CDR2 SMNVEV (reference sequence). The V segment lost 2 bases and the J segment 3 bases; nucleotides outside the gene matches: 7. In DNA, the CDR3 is TGTGCCAGCAGTTTAAAGACAGGGATGGGCTACGAGCAGTACTTC. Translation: CASSLKTGMGYEQYF.

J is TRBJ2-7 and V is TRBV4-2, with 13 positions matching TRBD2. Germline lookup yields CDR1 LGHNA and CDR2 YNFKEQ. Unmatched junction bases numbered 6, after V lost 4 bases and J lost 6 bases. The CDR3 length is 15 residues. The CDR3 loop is CASSLPGTSGTEQYF. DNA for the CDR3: TGTGCCAGCAGCCTACCCGGGACTAGCGGGACCGAGCAGTACTTC.

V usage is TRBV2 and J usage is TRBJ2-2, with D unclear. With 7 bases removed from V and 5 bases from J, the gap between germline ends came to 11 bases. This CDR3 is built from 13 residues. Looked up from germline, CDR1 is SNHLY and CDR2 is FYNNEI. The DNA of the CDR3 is TGTGCCAGCACAAACCCCAGGACCGGGGAGCTGTTTTTT. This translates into CASTNPRTGELFF.

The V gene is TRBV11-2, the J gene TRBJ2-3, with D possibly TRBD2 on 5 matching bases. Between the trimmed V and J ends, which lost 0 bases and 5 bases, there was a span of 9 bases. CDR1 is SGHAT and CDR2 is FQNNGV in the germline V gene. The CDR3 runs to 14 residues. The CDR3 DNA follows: TGTGCCAGCAGCTTAGATGGCAGCGGAGATACGCAGTATTTT. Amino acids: CASSLDGSGDTQYF.

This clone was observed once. The CDR3 protein is CASSQEIPAGGRRGELFF. The CDR3, as DNA: TGTGCCAGCAGCCAAGAGATACCAGCGGGAGGGCGGCGCGGGGAGCTGTTTTTT. V gene TRBV4-2 combines with J gene TRBJ2-2; 10 bases are shared with TRBD2. CDR3 length: 18 residues. Trimming at V came to 0 bases and at J to 7 bases, leaving 11 bases not matched to a gene. Germline loops: CDR1 LGHNA, CDR2 YNFKEQ.

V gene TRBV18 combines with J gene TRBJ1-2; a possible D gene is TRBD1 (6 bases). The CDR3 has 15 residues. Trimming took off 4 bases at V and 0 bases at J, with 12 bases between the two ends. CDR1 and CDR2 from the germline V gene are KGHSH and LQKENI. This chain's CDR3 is CASSQNQGTNYGYTF. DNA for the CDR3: TGTGCCAGCTCACAAAACCAGGGGACTAACTATGGCTACACCTTC.

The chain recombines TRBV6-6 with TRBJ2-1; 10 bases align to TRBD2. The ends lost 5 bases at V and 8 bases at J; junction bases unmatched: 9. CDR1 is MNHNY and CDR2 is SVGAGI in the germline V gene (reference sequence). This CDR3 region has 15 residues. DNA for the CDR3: TGTGCCAGCAGTCCACTAGCGGGATTTTTCCATGAGCAGTTCTTC. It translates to CASSPLAGFFHEQFF.

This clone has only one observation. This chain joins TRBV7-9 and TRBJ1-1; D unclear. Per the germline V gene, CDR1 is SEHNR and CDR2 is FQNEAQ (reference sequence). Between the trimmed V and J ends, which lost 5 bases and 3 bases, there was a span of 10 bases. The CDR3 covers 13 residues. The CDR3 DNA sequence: TGTGCCAGCAGCATAGAAGCGGACACTGAAGCTTTCTTT. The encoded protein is CASSIEADTEAFF. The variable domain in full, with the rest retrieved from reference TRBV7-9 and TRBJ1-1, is DTGVSQNPRHKITKRGQNVTFRCDPISEHNRLYWYRQTLGQGPEFLTYFQNEAQLEKSRLLSDRFSAERPKGSFSTLEIQRTEQGDSAMYLCASSIEADTEAFFGQGTRLTVV.

CDR3 amino acids: CASSSGLPSYEQYF. The CDR3 nucleotides are TGTGCCAGCAGCTCGGGACTACCGTCCTACGAGCAGTACTTC. The rearrangement uses TRBV7-2 and TRBJ2-7; 7 bases match TRBD2. The CDR3 has 14 residues. V was pared by 4 bases and J by 1 base, with 4 bases of the junction left unmatched. Per the germline V gene, CDR1 is SGHTA and CDR2 is FQGNSA.

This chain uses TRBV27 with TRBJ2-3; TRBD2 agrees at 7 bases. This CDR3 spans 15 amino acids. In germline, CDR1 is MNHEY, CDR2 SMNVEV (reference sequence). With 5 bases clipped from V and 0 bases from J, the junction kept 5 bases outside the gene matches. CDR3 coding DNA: TGTGCCAGCAGTCCCGGGACTACTAGCACAGATACGCAGTATTTT. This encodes CASSPGTTSTDTQYF.

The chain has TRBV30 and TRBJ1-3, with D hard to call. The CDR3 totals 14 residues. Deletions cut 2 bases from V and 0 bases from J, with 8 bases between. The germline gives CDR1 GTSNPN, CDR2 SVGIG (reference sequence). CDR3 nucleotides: TGTGCCTGGAGTACGGGGAGCTCTGGAAACACCATATATTTT. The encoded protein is CAWSTGSSGNTIYF.